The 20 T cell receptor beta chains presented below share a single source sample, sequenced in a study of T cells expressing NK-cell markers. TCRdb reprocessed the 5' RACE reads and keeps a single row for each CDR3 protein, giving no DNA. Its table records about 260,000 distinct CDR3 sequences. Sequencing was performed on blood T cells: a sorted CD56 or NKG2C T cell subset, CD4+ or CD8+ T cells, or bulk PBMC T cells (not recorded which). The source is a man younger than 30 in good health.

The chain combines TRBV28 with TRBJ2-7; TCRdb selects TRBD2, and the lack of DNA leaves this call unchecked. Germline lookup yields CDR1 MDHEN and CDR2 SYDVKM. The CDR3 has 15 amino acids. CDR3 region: CASRSLAGGSYEQYF.

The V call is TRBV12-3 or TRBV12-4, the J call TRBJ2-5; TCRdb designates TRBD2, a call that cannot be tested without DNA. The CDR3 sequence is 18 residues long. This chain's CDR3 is CASRHSRGTSGRPETQYF.

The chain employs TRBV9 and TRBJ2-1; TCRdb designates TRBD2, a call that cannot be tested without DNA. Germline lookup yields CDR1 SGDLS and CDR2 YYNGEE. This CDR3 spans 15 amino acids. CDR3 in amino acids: CASSVGAGANNEQFF.

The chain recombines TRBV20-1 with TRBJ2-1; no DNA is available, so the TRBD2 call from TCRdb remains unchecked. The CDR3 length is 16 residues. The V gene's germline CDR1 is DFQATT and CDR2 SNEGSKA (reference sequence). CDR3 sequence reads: CSARDHELEFPGEQFF.

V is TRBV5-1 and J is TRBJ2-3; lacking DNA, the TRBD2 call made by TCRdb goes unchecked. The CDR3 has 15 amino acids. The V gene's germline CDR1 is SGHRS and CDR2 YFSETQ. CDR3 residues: CASSAREVSVDTQYF.

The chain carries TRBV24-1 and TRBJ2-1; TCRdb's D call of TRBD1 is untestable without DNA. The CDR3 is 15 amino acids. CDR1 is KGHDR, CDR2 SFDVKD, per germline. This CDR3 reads CATSAWDPSYNEQFF.

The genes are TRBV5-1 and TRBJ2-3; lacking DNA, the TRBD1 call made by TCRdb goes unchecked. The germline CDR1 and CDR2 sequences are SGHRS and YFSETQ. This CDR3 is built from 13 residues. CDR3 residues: CASKAPPVDTQYF.

The CDR3: CASSYGGMVQPQHF. V gene TRBV6-5 combines with J gene TRBJ1-5. Germline lookup yields CDR1 MNHEY and CDR2 SVGAGI. The CDR3 is made up of 14 amino acids.

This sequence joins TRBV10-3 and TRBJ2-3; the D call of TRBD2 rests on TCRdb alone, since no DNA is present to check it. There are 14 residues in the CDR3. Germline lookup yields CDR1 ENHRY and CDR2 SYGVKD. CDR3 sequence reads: CAVGTSGFTDTQYF.

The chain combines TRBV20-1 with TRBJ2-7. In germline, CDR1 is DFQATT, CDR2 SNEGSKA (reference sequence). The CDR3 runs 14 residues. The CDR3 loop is CSARDPGLGYEQYF.

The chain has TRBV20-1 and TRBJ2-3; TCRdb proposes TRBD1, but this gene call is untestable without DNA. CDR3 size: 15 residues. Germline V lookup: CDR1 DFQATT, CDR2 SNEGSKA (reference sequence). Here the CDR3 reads CSAGPRTGARDTQYF.

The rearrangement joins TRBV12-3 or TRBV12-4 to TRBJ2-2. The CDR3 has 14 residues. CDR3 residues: CASSLRGPSGELFF.

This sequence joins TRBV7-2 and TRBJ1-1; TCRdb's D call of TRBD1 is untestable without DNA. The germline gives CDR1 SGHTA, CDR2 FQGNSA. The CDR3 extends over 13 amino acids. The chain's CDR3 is CASSFMGRHEAFF.

The chain's CDR3 is CASSPPGGNEKLFF. The chain employs TRBV18 and TRBJ1-4; TCRdb outputs TRBD1, but without DNA this stays unchecked. CDR1 and CDR2 from the germline V gene are KGHSH and LQKENI. The CDR3 runs to 14 residues.

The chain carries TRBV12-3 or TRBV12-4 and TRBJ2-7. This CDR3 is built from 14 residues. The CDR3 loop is CASSSYPRTYEQYF.

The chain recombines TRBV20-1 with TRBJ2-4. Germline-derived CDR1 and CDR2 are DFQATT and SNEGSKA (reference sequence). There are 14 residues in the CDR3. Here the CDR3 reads CSARRVAAKNIQYF.

CDR3: CASSGLDGETQYF. This rearrangement joins TRBV18 to TRBJ2-5. From germline, CDR1 is KGHSH and CDR2 LQKENI. The CDR3 loop spans 13 amino acids. Drawing the rest from reference TRBV18 and TRBJ2-5, the complete variable domain is NAGVMQNPRHLVRRRGQEARLRCSPMKGHSHVYWYRQLPEEGLKFMVYLQKENIIDESGMPKERFSAEFPKEGPSILRIQQVVRGDSAAYFCASSGLDGETQYFGPGTRLLVL.

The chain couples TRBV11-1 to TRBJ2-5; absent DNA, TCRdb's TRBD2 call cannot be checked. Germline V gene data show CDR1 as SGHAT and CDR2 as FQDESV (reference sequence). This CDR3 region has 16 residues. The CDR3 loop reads CASSKGRLAGVETQYF.

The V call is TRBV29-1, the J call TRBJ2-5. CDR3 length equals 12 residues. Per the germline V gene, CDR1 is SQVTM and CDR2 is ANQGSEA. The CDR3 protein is CSVSEPTETQYF.

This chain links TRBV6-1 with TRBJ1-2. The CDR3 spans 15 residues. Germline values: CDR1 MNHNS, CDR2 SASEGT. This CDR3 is CASSEWGPRNYGYTF.